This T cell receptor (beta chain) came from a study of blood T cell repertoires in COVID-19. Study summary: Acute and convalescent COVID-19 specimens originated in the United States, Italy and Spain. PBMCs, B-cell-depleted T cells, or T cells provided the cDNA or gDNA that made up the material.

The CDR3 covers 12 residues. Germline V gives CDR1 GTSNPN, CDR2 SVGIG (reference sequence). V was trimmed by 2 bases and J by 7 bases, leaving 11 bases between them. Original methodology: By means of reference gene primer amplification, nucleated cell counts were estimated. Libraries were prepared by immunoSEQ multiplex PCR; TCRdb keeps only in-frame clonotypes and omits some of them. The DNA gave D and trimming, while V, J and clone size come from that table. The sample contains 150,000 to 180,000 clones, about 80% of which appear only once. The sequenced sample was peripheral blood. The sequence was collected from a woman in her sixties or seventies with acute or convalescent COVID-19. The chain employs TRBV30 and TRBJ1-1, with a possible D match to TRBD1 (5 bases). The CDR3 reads CAWSPGFGEAFF. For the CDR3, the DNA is TGTGCCTGGAGTCCAGGGTTCGGTGAAGCTTTCTTT.